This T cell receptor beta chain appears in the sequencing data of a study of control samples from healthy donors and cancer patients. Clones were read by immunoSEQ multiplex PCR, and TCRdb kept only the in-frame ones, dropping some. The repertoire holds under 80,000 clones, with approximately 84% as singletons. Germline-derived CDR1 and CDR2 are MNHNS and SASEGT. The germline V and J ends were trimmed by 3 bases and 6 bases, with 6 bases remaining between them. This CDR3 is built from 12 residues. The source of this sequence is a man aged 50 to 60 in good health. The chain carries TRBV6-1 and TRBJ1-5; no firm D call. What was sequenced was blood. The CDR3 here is CASSDPVQPQHF. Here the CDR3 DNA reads TGTGCCAGCAGTGATCCAGTTCAGCCCCAGCATTTT.